What follows are 7 T cell receptor beta chains derived from one specimen sequenced in a study of cytomegalovirus exposure and HLA in healthy donors. Use of 60 Vbeta and 13 Jbeta primers characterized the PCR. This table comes from immunoSEQ multiplex PCR, and its TCRdb copy is limited to in-frame clones, with some not included. The sample lists 140,000 to 150,000 clones, 60% to 85% occurring once. The sequenced sample consisted of PBMCs. The origin of the receptors is a middle-aged woman in good health and CMV-seropositive.

The gene calls are TRBV15 and TRBJ2-5; TRBD2 matches 9 bases. Germline V gene data show CDR1 as LNHNV and CDR2 as YYDKDF (reference sequence). This CDR3 is built from 15 residues. V shed 1 base and J 5 bases; nucleotides not matched to a gene: 5. In DNA, the CDR3 is TGTGCCACCAGCAGAGTCAGCGGGGGGAGGGAGACCCAGTACTTC. It yields the protein CATSRVSGGRETQYF.

The chain couples TRBV7-9 to TRBJ2-3; the match to TRBD1 covers 10 bases. Germline lookup yields CDR1 SEHNR and CDR2 FQNEAQ (reference sequence). J was trimmed by 1 base and V by 3 bases; bases with no gene match: 10. This CDR3 is 18 amino acids long. The chain's CDR3 is CASSLGQGRRLGTDTQYF. In nucleotides, the CDR3 is TGTGCCAGCAGCTTGGGACAGGGGAGGAGGTTGGGCACAGATACGCAGTATTTT. Full variable domain (missing parts from reference TRBV7-9 and TRBJ2-3): DTGVSQNPRHKITKRGQNVTFRCDPISEHNRLYWYRQTLGQGPEFLTYFQNEAQLEKSRLLSDRFSAERPKGSFSTLEIQRTEQGDSAMYLCASSLGQGRRLGTDTQYFGPGTRLTVL.

V usage is TRBV7-9 and J usage is TRBJ1-1, with D unresolved. This CDR3 comprises 13 residues. V was cut by 8 bases and J by 1 base, with 11 bases left in between. Germline V gene lookup returns CDR1 SEHNR and CDR2 FQNEAQ (reference sequence). CDR3 nucleotides: TGTGCCAGCCAAACGCAGGCGAACACTGAAGCTTTCTTT. Amino acid sequence: CASQTQANTEAFF.

The chain links TRBV9 to TRBJ2-1, with D perhaps matching TRBD1 (6 bases). Germline loops: CDR1 SGDLS, CDR2 YYNGEE. V was pared by 0 bases and J by 1 base, with 8 bases between. This CDR3 comprises 15 residues. Written as DNA, the CDR3 is TGTGCCAGCAGCGTAGACCAGGGGTCCTACAATGAGCAGTTCTTC. Amino acid sequence: CASSVDQGSYNEQFF.

The chain uses TRBV6-5 and TRBJ2-2; D is perhaps TRBD2 (6 bases). Germline V gene sequence: CDR1 MNHEY, CDR2 SVGAGI. This CDR3 region has 15 residues. V lost 0 bases to trimming and J lost 5 bases, with 10 bases between them. CDR3 sequence reads: CASSYSNLATGELFF. CDR3 coding DNA: TGTGCCAGCAGTTACTCGAACCTAGCGACCGGGGAGCTGTTTTTT.

The rearrangement links TRBV6-1 to TRBJ1-5, with 9 bases aligning to TRBD1. Trimming at V came to 5 bases and at J to 7 bases, leaving 6 bases not matched to a gene. Germline CDR1 reads MNHNS; CDR2 reads SASEGT. The CDR3 is made up of 14 amino acids. The CDR3 is CASSSQGAEQPQHF. The CDR3 DNA is TGTGCCAGCAGTTCACAGGGGGCAGAACAGCCCCAGCATTTT.

This clone was observed a handful of times. The genes are TRBV30 and TRBJ2-5; weak D call: TRBD2 (7 bases). The closer fit of TRBJ2-7 to the DNA end suggests the J call may be wrong. Looked up from germline, CDR1 is GTSNPN and CDR2 is SVGIG (reference sequence). The length of the CDR3 is 14 residues. CDR3 in amino acids: CACRRGASSYEQYF. CDR3 nucleotides: TGTGCCTGCCGCCGGGGGGCCAGCTCCTACGAGCAGTACTTC.